This entry lists 20 T cell receptor beta chains sequenced from one sample in a study of blood T cells in healthy people across ages. Through a sample-barcoded 5' primer and a J-beta primer mix, a second PCR was run for roughly 7 to 12 cycles. TCRdb ran MiXCR on the 5' RACE reads and lists one entry per CDR3 protein. The sample records approximately 1,700,000 distinct CDR3 sequences, 30% to 40% being singletons. Sequenced: blood. The receptors shown here come from a human donor in good health.

The rearrangement joins TRBV28 to TRBJ2-7; D is unresolved. The V end lost 6 bases, the J end lost 3 bases, and 18 bases lay between the germline ends. This CDR3 region has 15 residues. The germline gives CDR1 MDHEN, CDR2 SYDVKM. DNA of the CDR3: TGTGCCAGCAGCTCCCCCGCGACACCATACTACGAGCAGTACTTC. This codes for CASSSPATPYYEQYF.

This clonotype was seen a handful of times. This chain uses TRBV9 with TRBJ2-5, with 8 nucleotides matching TRBD1. The CDR3 sequence is 15 residues long. The ends lost 5 bases at V and 4 bases at J; junction bases unmatched: 10. Germline V gives CDR1 SGDLS, CDR2 YYNGEE. CDR3 region: CASSKQGVSAETQYF. The CDR3 DNA reads as TGTGCCAGCAGTAAACAGGGGGTCTCGGCAGAGACCCAGTACTTC.

A few counts support this clonotype. The genes are TRBV12-3 or TRBV12-4 and TRBJ2-3; possible D gene TRBD1, 6 bases. The CDR3 totals 14 residues. Trimming shortened V by 10 bases and J by 2 bases, and 16 bases separated the two germline ends. CDR3 in amino acids: CATSEDRSTDTQYF. The CDR3, as DNA: TGTGCCACCTCGGAGGACAGATCCACAGATACGCAGTATTTT.

A remark on this clonotype: Mismatch with germline at one junction end may stem from a read error. V usage is TRBV3-1 and J usage is TRBJ2-7; D may correspond to TRBD1 or TRBD2 (5 bases each). Per germline, CDR1 LGHDT and CDR2 YNNKEL (reference sequence). This CDR3 spans 15 amino acids. In DNA, the CDR3 is TGTGTCAGCAGCCAAGACTTACTGGGGGCCTACGAGCAGTACTTC. It is translated as CVSSQDLLGAYEQYF.

V and J are TRBV6-5 and TRBJ1-6; TRBD1 agrees at 9 bases. Germline CDR1 is MNHEY and CDR2 is SVGAGI. The CDR3 runs 18 residues. With V trimmed by 2 bases and J by 1 base, 6 bases remained unmatched. CDR3 sequence reads: CASSYRQGGGSYNSPLHF. The CDR3 DNA sequence: TGTGCCAGCAGTTACCGACAGGGGGGGGGTTCCTATAATTCACCCCTCCACTTT.

The chain recombines TRBV4-3 with TRBJ1-4; D is ambiguous. The CDR3 length is 15 residues. Germline lookup yields CDR1 LGHNA and CDR2 YSLEER. With 4 bases removed from V and 8 bases from J, the gap between germline ends came to 17 bases. The CDR3 nucleotides are TGCGCCAGCAGCCCCGACCTTGGGCCGAGGGAAAAACTGTTTTTT. Translated, it gives CASSPDLGPREKLFF.

This clonotype was counted only a few times. V usage is TRBV25-1 and J usage is TRBJ1-2; 9 bases agree with TRBD1. There are 13 residues in the CDR3. Germline-derived CDR1 and CDR2 are MGHDK and SYGVNS. V was clipped by 3 bases and J by 8 bases; unmatched bases: 4. CDR3 sequence: CASSEGQGWGYTF. The CDR3 DNA reads TGTGCCAGCAGTGAGGGACAGGGATGGGGCTACACCTTC.

Details on this clonotype: An end of the junction differs from the germline gene, which may be a read error. The CDR3 region is CASRLVAQGTSYVLTF. DNA for the CDR3: TGTGCCAGCAGATTAGTCGCACAGGGGACTTCGTACGTCCTGACTTTC. This chain connects TRBV7-2 to TRBJ2-6; maybe TRBD1 (7 bases). The CDR3 is made up of 16 amino acids. Germline lookup yields CDR1 SGHTA and CDR2 FQGNSA.

The chain employs TRBV5-1 and TRBJ2-3; TRBD2 might be the D (6 bases). CDR3 length: 14 residues. V lost 4 bases to trimming and J lost 6 bases, with 15 bases between them. In germline, CDR1 is SGHRS, CDR2 YFSETQ. The CDR3: CASSGSGGRDTQYF. The CDR3, as DNA: TGCGCCAGCAGCGGGAGCGGTGGGAGGGATACGCAGTATTTT.

The chain's CDR3 is CSAMMGDYGYTF. Written as DNA, the CDR3 is TGCAGTGCTATGATGGGGGATTATGGCTACACCTTC. The chain uses TRBV20-1 and TRBJ1-2; weak D call: TRBD1 (5 bases). This CDR3 region has 12 residues. V was shortened by 4 bases and J by 5 bases, with 11 bases between the two germline ends. Germline CDR1 and CDR2: DFQATT and SNEGSKA (reference sequence).

The chain employs TRBV9 and TRBJ2-1; TRBD1 aligns across 10 bases. Unmatched junction bases numbered 7, after V lost 3 bases and J lost 4 bases. CDR1 is SGDLS and CDR2 is YYNGEE in the germline V gene. This CDR3 contains 16 residues. The CDR3 region is CASSASGGQGYNEQFF. The CDR3 DNA is TGTGCCAGCAGCGCCTCGGGGGGACAGGGGTACAATGAGCAGTTCTTC.

In this sample, this clonotype turned up a few times. V usage is TRBV5-1 and J usage is TRBJ1-1; D is perhaps TRBD1 (6 bases). The V and J ends lost 3 bases and 1 base respectively, with 13 bases between them. The CDR3 has 15 residues. Germline assignment: CDR1 SGHRS and CDR2 YFSETQ. CDR3 coding DNA: TGCGCCAGCAGCTCGCAAGCCAGGGGGAACACTGAAGCTTTCTTT. This sequence encodes CASSSQARGNTEAFF.

The gene calls are TRBV12-3 or TRBV12-4 and TRBJ2-1, with 9 bases matching TRBD1. Trimming took 4 bases from V and 10 from J; bases not matched to a gene: 5. This CDR3 is 13 amino acids long. In nucleotides, the CDR3 is TGTGCCAGCAGTTGGGGACAGGGAGGAGAGCAGTTCTTC. Its translation: CASSWGQGGEQFF.

This clonotype was recorded a few times. The chain uses TRBV7-6 and TRBJ2-7; tentatively, D is TRBD1 or TRBD2 (5 bases each). V was cut by 4 bases and J by 5 bases, with 21 bases left in between. The germline CDR1 and CDR2 sequences are SGHVS and FNYEAQ. CDR3 length equals 16 residues. This CDR3 is CASSSGTATRSHEQYF. CDR3 DNA sequence: TGTGCCAGCAGCTCAGGGACGGCTACTCGATCCCACGAGCAGTACTTC.

This clonotype has only a few counts. The V and J genes are TRBV28 and TRBJ2-4; D is ambiguous. The CDR3 is 17 amino acids. Trimming left V 2 bases short and J 1 base short, with 15 bases between. Germline CDR1 reads MDHEN; CDR2 reads SYDVKM. CDR3 sequence reads: CASSLPLRLSAKNIQYF. The CDR3 DNA reads as TGTGCCAGCAGTTTACCCCTTCGGCTAAGTGCCAAAAACATTCAGTACTTC. Full variable domain (outside the CDR3, taken from reference TRBV28 and TRBJ2-4): DVKVTQSSRYLVKRTGEKVFLECVQDMDHENMFWYRQDPGLGLRLIYFSYDVKMKEKGDIPEGYSVSREKKERFSLILESASTNQTSMYLCASSLPLRLSAKNIQYFGAGTRLSVL.

The chain combines TRBV10-3 with TRBJ2-3; 7 bases align to TRBD2. The CDR3 has 13 amino acids. CDR1 is ENHRY and CDR2 is SYGVKD in the germline V gene. V shed 6 bases, J shed 2 bases, and the junction held 2 bases outside the gene matches. This CDR3 is CAIRGLTTDTQYF. The CDR3 region has the DNA TGTGCCATCAGGGGACTAACCACAGATACGCAGTATTTT.

At least ten counts were recorded for this clonotype. The V call is TRBV7-8, the J call TRBJ2-1; D ambiguous. Between the trimmed V and J ends, which lost 1 base and 4 bases, there was a span of 5 bases. The CDR3 length is 13 residues. Germline lookup yields CDR1 SGHVS and CDR2 FQNEAQ. This CDR3 reads CASSLVDYNEQFF. The CDR3 DNA reads TGTGCCAGCAGCTTAGTCGATTACAATGAGCAGTTCTTC.

In the case of this clonotype: Possible read error: a much larger clone is one base away. The rearrangement joins TRBV7-9 to TRBJ2-1; TRBD2 agrees at 7 bases. The CDR3 has 14 residues. V gave up 1 base and J gave up 13 bases; unmatched junction bases: 10. Germline CDR1 SEHNR, CDR2 FQNEAQ (reference sequence). DNA of the CDR3: TGTGCCAGCAGCTTAGGTCCAGGGAGGGAAACCCAGTTCTTC. Translating gives CASSLGPGRETQFF.

With respect to this clonotype: One junction end does not reproduce the germline sequence, and a read error may be involved. This chain joins TRBV29-1 and TRBJ2-6, with 8 bases that match TRBD1. The CDR3 loop spans 16 amino acids. The germline gives CDR1 SQVTM, CDR2 ANQGSEA. The CDR3 nucleotides read TGCAGCGTGTGGGACAGGAGGAGCTCTGGGGCCAACGTCCGGACTTTC. The encoded protein is CSVWDRRSSGANVRTF.

This clonotype turned up a few times. J is TRBJ1-3 and V is TRBV29-1, with 8 bases fitting TRBD1. From germline, CDR1 is SQVTM and CDR2 ANQGSEA. This CDR3 comprises 11 residues. J gave up 14 bases and V 7 bases, and 10 bases lay outside the gene matches. This CDR3 reads CSGVGQGRLYF. CDR3 nucleotide sequence: TGCAGCGGGGTCGGACAGGGCCGTCTATATTTT.